A single sample gave rise to the 2 T cell receptor beta chains below, sequenced in a study of cytomegalovirus exposure and HLA in healthy donors. Use of 60 Vbeta and 13 Jbeta primers characterized the PCR. Repertoires were generated with immunoSEQ multiplex PCR, while TCRdb's copy carries only in-frame clones and drops some. The data contain about 120,000 clones, 65% to 80% of them singletons. Material for sequencing was PBMCs. These receptors were collected from a man aged 40-49 years in good health and CMV-seropositive.

The CDR3 sequence: CASSLGGLGRRDTQYF. The DNA of the CDR3 is TGTGCCAGCAGCTTAGGGGGACTCGGGAGGAGAGATACGCAGTATTTT. The chain recombines TRBV7-9 with TRBJ2-3; 7 bases agree with TRBD2. The V gene's germline CDR1 is SEHNR and CDR2 FQNEAQ (reference sequence). V trimming: 1 base; J trimming: 5 bases; junction bases outside the gene matches: 9. This CDR3 comprises 16 residues.

This clone has a single count. The chain couples TRBV19 to TRBJ2-1, with 7 bases matching TRBD1. V lost 7 bases and J lost 5; bases outside the gene matches: 8. The CDR3 length is 14 residues. From germline, CDR1 is LNHDA and CDR2 SQIVND (reference sequence). CDR3 nucleotides: TGTGCCAGTACTTCCGGGACAGCAAACAATGAGCAGTTCTTC. It is translated as CASTSGTANNEQFF.